The rows below give T cell receptor beta chains drawn from one sample of a study of cytomegalovirus exposure and HLA in healthy donors. Measured with immunoSEQ multiplex PCR; TCRdb has only the in-frame clones, and not every one. The sample lists hundreds of thousands of clones, 80% to 85% occurring once. The sequenced sample was PBMCs. These receptors originate from a boy aged 2 to 10 in good health and CMV-seronegative. CDR3s include the opening cysteine and the closing phenylalanine or tryptophan. D genes are given only for firm matches. Clone size is stated in some rows and not others, as once, few, many or a class when expanded.

j_call clone_size v_call d_call cdr3_aa cdr3_nt
TRBJ1-4 few TRBV2 - CASSEIATNEKLFF TGTGCCAGCAGCGAGATTGCAACTAATGAAAAACTGTTTTTT
TRBJ2-7 - TRBV7-9 - CASSDRTPSYEQYF TGTGCCAGCAGCGATAGGACACCTTCCTACGAGCAGTACTTC
TRBJ2-3 - TRBV7-9 - CASSLVQRGTDTQYF TGTGCCAGCAGCTTAGTTCAGCGGGGCACAGATACGCAGTATTTT
TRBJ2-7 - TRBV6-1 - CASKPGVSYEQYF TGTGCCAGTAAGCCGGGGGTTTCCTACGAGCAGTACTTC
TRBJ1-2 - TRBV10-1 TRBD1 CASSLRGCGYTF TGCGCCAGCAGTCTCAGGGGGTGTGGCTACACCTTC
TRBJ2-3 - TRBV7-9 TRBD2 CASSLSSGGALTSTDTQYF TGTGCCAGCAGCTTATCTAGCGGGGGAGCCCTTACTAGCACAGATACGCAGTATTTT
TRBJ2-2 - TRBV11-2 TRBD2 CASSITSGANTGELFF TGTGCCAGCAGCATCACTAGCGGGGCGAACACCGGGGAGCTGTTTTTT
TRBJ1-4 - TRBV5-4 - CASSLSAGLIDNEKLFF TGTGCCAGCAGCTTGTCGGCAGGGTTGATAGATAATGAAAAACTGTTTTTT
TRBJ2-5 - TRBV7-8 - CASSPGGYQETQYF TGTGCCAGCAGCCCTGGGGGGTACCAAGAGACCCAGTACTTC
TRBJ1-2 - TRBV19 - CASKARTANYGYTF TGTGCCAGTAAGGCGCGGACAGCCAACTATGGCTACACCTTC
TRBJ2-1 - TRBV11-2 TRBD2 CASSLAPREGTFNEQFF TGTGCCAGCAGCTTAGCCCCTAGGGAGGGTACCTTCAATGAGCAGTTCTTC
TRBJ2-7 - TRBV19 TRBD2 CASSIGAGEYEQYF TGTGCCAGTAGTATTGGAGCGGGAGAGTACGAGCAGTACTTC
TRBJ2-4 - TRBV7-2 TRBD2 CASSPLARDIQYF TGTGCCAGCAGCCCACTAGCGAGGGACATTCAGTACTTC
TRBJ2-1 - TRBV7-9 TRBD2 CASSSGLAGGEQFF TGTGCCAGCAGCTCGGGACTAGCGGGAGGCGAGCAGTTCTTC
TRBJ1-1 few TRBV2 - CATPGVNTEAFF TGTGCCACCCCGGGAGTGAACACTGAAGCTTTCTTT
TRBJ2-5 - TRBV29-1 - CSVERNGNQETQYF TGCAGCGTTGAACGTAACGGGAATCAAGAGACCCAGTACTTC
TRBJ2-4 - TRBV16 TRBD1 CASSRTGDKNIQYF TGTGCCAGCAGCCGGACAGGGGACAAAAACATTCAGTACTTC
TRBJ2-7 - TRBV29-1 TRBD1 CSPRQGAAYEQYF TGCAGCCCTCGACAGGGGGCGGCGTACGAGCAGTACTTC
TRBJ2-7 - TRBV7-2 TRBD1 CASSSTGDEQYF TGTGCCAGCAGCTCTACAGGGGACGAGCAGTACTTC
TRBJ2-1 - TRBV7-9 TRBD2 CASRRGASGISGYNEQFF TGTGCCAGCAGGCGAGGTGCTAGCGGGATATCGGGGTACAATGAGCAGTTCTTC
TRBJ2-1 - TRBV4-1 TRBD2 CASSEIPSGGYNEQFF TGCGCCAGCAGCGAAATACCTAGCGGGGGGTACAATGAGCAGTTCTTC
TRBJ2-1 - TRBV1 - CTSSQETSGVRDEQFF TGCACCAGCAGCCAAGAGACTAGCGGAGTACGCGATGAGCAGTTCTTC
TRBJ2-2 once TRBV9 TRBD1 CASGDRANTGELFF TGTGCCAGCGGGGACAGGGCGAACACCGGGGAGCTGTTTTTT
TRBJ1-1 - TRBV5-6 - CASSPVRGGTKMNTEAFF TGTGCCAGCAGCCCAGTAAGGGGGGGAACCAAAATGAACACTGAAGCTTTCTTT
TRBJ1-5 - TRBV18 - CASSPDGGRNQPQHF TGTGCCAGCTCACCAGACGGGGGGAGGAATCAGCCCCAGCATTTT
TRBJ2-5 - TRBV5-4 - CASGGQETQYF TGTGCCTCCGGGGGACAAGAGACCCAGTACTTC
TRBJ1-1 - TRBV30 - CAWSVGDYLDTEAFF TGTGCCTGGAGTGTAGGGGACTACCTGGACACTGAAGCTTTCTTT
TRBJ2-1 - TRBV7-6 TRBD2 CASSLWREGHEQFF TGTGCCAGCAGCTTATGGCGGGAGGGACATGAGCAGTTCTTC
TRBJ2-3 - TRBV10-3 TRBD2 CAISGIAGGTDTQYF TGTGCCATCAGTGGGATAGCGGGAGGCACAGATACGCAGTATTTT
TRBJ1-2 once TRBV10-3 TRBD1 CAISERGGQGVSFYGYTF TGTGCCATCAGTGAGCGAGGGGGACAGGGGGTGTCTTTCTATGGCTACACCTTC
TRBJ2-7 - TRBV6-1 - CASSEEGAGGYEQYF TGTGCCAGCAGTGAAGAAGGGGCAGGGGGGTACGAGCAGTACTTC
TRBJ1-2 - TRBV30 TRBD1 CAWGIRDRGHGYTF TGTGCCTGGGGAATCCGGGACAGGGGGCATGGCTACACCTTC
TRBJ2-5 - TRBV2 - CASTQGPPQGETQYF TGTGCCAGCACCCAAGGGCCCCCCCAGGGAGAGACCCAGTACTTC
TRBJ2-1 - TRBV30 TRBD2 CAWSYGLAEYNEQFF TGTGCCTGGAGTTATGGACTAGCGGAATACAATGAGCAGTTCTTC
TRBJ2-7 few TRBV4-1 TRBD2 CASSHTSAGQTYEQYF TGCGCCAGCAGCCATACTAGCGCGGGTCAAACCTACGAGCAGTACTTC
TRBJ1-5 few TRBV30 - CAWSHRSNQPQHF TGTGCCTGGAGTCACCGGAGCAATCAGCCCCAGCATTTT
TRBJ2-7 - TRBV7-9 TRBD2 CASTARGDEQYF TGTGCCAGCACCGCCCGGGGGGACGAGCAGTACTTC
TRBJ1-2 once TRBV27 - CASSHSGPEPSWGYAF TGTGCCAGCAGCCATTCCGGTCCCGAACCTAGTTGGGGCTACGCCTTC
TRBJ2-4 - TRBV6-6 TRBD2 CASSPLAGGPPNIQYF TGTGCCAGCAGCCCGCTAGCGGGAGGTCCCCCAAACATTCAGTACTTC
TRBJ1-5 few TRBV4-1 - CASSGGGGWGQPQHF TGCGCCAGCAGTGGGGGGGGCGGGTGGGGTCAGCCCCAGCATTTT
TRBJ2-1 - TRBV5-1 - CASSLLATASSGEQFF TGCGCCAGCAGCCTCCTTGCTACTGCCAGCTCGGGTGAGCAGTTCTTC
TRBJ1-3 - TRBV28 TRBD1 CASSFTGEDDTIYF TGTGCCAGCAGTTTCACAGGGGAGGATGACACCATATATTTT
TRBJ2-5 - TRBV19 TRBD2 CASTPGGLAGQETQYF TGTGCCAGTACCCCGGGTGGACTAGCGGGGCAAGAGACCCAGTACTTC
TRBJ1-6 - TRBV5-5 TRBD1 CASRMMDRVNSPLHF TGTGCCAGCAGGATGATGGACAGGGTTAATTCACCCCTCCACTTT
TRBJ2-5 - TRBV7-9 TRBD2 CASSSGVAGASRYQETQYF TGTGCCAGCAGCTCAGGGGTAGCGGGGGCTTCGCGGTACCAAGAGACCCAGTACTTC
TRBJ1-1 - TRBV6-1 - CASSAGQSEAFF TGTGCCAGCAGTGCTGGACAGAGTGAAGCTTTCTTT
TRBJ2-1 - TRBV27 - CASSLSSGLHNEQFF TGTGCCAGCAGTTTATCTAGCGGCTTACACAATGAGCAGTTCTTC
TRBJ1-2 - TRBV27 TRBD1 CASSFLQGNGYTF TGTGCCAGCAGTTTCTTACAGGGGAACGGCTACACCTTC
TRBJ2-7 - TRBV2 TRBD2 CASSWTSVYEQYF TGTGCCAGCTCATGGACTAGCGTCTACGAGCAGTACTTC
TRBJ1-1 few TRBV29-1 - CSARRQENTEAFF TGCAGCGCGAGGCGACAGGAGAACACTGAAGCTTTCTTT
TRBJ1-2 - TRBV14 TRBD1 CASSQEEAGGYGYTF TGTGCCAGCAGCCAAGAAGAGGCAGGGGGCTATGGCTACACCTTC
TRBJ2-1 - TRBV5-4 - CASSLDGAIYNEQFF TGTGCCAGCAGCTTGGACGGAGCCATCTACAATGAGCAGTTCTTC
TRBJ2-7 - TRBV19 TRBD1 CASSIGTGTYEQYF TGTGCCAGTAGTATCGGGACAGGGACCTACGAGCAGTACTTC